Here is one TCR beta chain with its context. These data belong to a study of blood T cell repertoires in COVID-19. Study-wide background: The study drew acute and convalescent COVID-19 samples from the United States, Italy and Spain. PBMCs, B-cell-depleted T cells, or T cells were the source of the cDNA or gDNA that made up the material.

Per the study methods: Reference gene primer amplification gave estimated nucleated cell counts. Produced via immunoSEQ multiplex PCR; TCRdb's table is partial and in-frame only. V, J and clone size were drawn from that table, and D and trimming were deduced from the DNA. This sample has some 120,000 clones, with over 75% found just once. With V trimmed by 4 bases and J by 0 bases, 3 bases remained unmatched. From germline, CDR1 is SGHNT and CDR2 YYREEE (reference sequence). The CDR3 contains 14 residues. The material sequenced was peripheral blood. The receptor's source is a woman over 75 with acute or convalescent COVID-19. The gene calls are TRBV5-4 and TRBJ1-2, with 7 bases aligning to TRBD1. This chain's CDR3 is CASSQQGTNYGYTF. CDR3 bases: TGTGCCAGCAGCCAACAGGGGACTAACTATGGCTACACCTTC.